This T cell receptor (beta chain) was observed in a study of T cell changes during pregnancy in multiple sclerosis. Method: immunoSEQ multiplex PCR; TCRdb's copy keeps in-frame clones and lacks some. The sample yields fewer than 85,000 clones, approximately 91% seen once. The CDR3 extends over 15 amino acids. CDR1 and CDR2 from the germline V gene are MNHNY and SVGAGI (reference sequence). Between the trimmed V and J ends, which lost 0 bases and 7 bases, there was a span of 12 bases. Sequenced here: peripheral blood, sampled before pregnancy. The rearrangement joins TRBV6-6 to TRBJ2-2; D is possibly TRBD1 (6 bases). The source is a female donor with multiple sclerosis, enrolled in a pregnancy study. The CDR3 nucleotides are TGTGCCAGCAGTTACTCGTTAACAGGGAACGGGGAGCTGTTTTTT. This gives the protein CASSYSLTGNGELFF.